This TCR beta chain was sequenced in a study of T cell responses to AZD1222 COVID-19 vaccine. Repertoires were generated with immunoSEQ multiplex PCR, while TCRdb's copy carries only in-frame clones and drops some. The table records some 150,000 clones, around 92% of them present only once. The germline gives CDR1 MRHNA, CDR2 SNTAGT. The length of the CDR3 is 15 residues. V lost 5 bases, J lost 1 base, and 9 bases lay in between. This sample comprised peripheral blood, obtained on day 0 of MenACWY control vaccination. The chain recombines TRBV6-4 with TRBJ2-6, with D tentatively TRBD1 (5 bases). The sequence was obtained from an adult in good health. The CDR3 DNA sequence: TGTGCCAGCAGTTTAGACAGTTCTGGGGCCAACGTCCTGACTTTC. Translation: CASSLDSSGANVLTF.